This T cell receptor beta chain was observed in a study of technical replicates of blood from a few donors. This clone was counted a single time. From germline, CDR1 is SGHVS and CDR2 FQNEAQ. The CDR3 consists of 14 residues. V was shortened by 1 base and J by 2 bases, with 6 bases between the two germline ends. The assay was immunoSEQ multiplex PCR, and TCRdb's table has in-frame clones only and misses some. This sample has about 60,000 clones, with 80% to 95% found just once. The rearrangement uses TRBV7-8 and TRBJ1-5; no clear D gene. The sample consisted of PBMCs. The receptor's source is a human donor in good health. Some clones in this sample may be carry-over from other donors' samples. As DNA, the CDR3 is TGTGCCAGCAGCTTAGTGGCCGGCAATCAGCCCCAGCATTTT. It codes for CASSLVAGNQPQHF.